This T cell receptor beta chain was identified during a study of T cell repertoires in cytomegalovirus infection. Study-level information: Recently identified HLA-C-restricted CMV epitopes were among the peptides used. Public TCR beta signatures indicated both CMV infection and matching HLA type.

The germline V and J ends were trimmed by 3 bases and 1 base, with 9 bases remaining between them. The CDR3 spans 14 residues. Germline V gene data show CDR1 as MNHNY and CDR2 as SVGAGI (reference sequence). MiXCR was run by TCRdb on the reads, yielding one entry per CDR3 protein. Of hundreds of thousands of distinct CDR3 sequences in the sample, roughly 33% are singletons; the top ten hold roughly 20%. The sample holds many counts of this clonotype. Its antigen is undetermined. Findings and limits, study-wide: In two of eight donors, the top clonotype was HLA-C-restricted CMV-specific. Summed public TCR beta family frequency identified CMV carriers bearing the relevant HLA.

The receptor was isolated from a human donor in good health (CMV status not recorded). Some clones in this sample may be carry-over from other donors' samples. The rearrangement joins TRBV6-6 to TRBJ1-1; D gene unclear. This sample comprised cultured PBMCs, obtained from culture after CMV antigen stimulation. CDR3 in DNA: TGTGCCAGCAGTTATTCGGGCAGGAACACTGAAGCTTTCTTT. It encodes CASSYSGRNTEAFF.